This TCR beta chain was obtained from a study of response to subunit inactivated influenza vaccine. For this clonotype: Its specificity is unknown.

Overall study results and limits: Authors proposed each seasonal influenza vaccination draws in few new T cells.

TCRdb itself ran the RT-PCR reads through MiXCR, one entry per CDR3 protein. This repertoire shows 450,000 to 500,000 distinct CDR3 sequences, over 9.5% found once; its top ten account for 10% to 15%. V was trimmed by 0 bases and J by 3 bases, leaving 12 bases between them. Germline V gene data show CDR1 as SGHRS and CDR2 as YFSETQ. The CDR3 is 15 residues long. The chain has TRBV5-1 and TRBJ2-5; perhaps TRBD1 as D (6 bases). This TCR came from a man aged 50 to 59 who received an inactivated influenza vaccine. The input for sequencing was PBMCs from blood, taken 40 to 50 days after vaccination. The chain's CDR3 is CASSLVGAPKETQYF. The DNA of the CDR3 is TGCGCCAGCAGCTTGGTGGGGGCCCCCAAAGAGACCCAGTACTTC.